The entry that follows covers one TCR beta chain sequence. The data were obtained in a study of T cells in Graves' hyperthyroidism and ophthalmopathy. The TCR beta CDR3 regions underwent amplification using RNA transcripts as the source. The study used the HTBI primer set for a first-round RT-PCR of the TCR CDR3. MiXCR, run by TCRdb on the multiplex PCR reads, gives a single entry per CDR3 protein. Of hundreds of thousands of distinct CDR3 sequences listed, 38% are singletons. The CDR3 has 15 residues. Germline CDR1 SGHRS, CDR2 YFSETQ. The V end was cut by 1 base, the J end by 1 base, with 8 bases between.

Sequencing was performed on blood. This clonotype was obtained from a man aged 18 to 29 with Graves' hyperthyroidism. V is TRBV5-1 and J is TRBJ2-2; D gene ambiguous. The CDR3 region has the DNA TGCGCCAGCAGCTTGTTCGGCAGGAACACCGGGGAGCTGTTTTTT. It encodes CASSLFGRNTGELFF. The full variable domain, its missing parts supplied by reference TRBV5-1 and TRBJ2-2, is KAGVTQTPRYLIKTRGQQVTLSCSPISGHRSVSWYQQTPGQGLQFLFEYFSETQRNKGNFPGRFSGRQFSNSRSEMNVSTLELGDSALYLCASSLFGRNTGELFFGEGSRLTVL.